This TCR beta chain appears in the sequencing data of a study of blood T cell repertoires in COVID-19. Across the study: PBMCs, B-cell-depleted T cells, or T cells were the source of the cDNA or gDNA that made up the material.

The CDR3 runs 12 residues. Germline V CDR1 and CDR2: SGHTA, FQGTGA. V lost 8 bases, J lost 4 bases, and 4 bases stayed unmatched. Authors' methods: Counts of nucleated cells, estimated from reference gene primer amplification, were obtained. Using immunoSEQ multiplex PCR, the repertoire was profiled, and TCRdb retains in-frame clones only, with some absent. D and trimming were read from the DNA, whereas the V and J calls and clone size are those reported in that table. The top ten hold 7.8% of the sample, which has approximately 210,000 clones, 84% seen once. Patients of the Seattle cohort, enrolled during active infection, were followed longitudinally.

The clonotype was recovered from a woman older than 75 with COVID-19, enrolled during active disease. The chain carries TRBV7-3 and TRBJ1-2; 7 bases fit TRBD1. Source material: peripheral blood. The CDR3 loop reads CASGGQLYGYTF. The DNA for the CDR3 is TGTGCCAGCGGGGGACAGCTCTATGGCTACACCTTC.